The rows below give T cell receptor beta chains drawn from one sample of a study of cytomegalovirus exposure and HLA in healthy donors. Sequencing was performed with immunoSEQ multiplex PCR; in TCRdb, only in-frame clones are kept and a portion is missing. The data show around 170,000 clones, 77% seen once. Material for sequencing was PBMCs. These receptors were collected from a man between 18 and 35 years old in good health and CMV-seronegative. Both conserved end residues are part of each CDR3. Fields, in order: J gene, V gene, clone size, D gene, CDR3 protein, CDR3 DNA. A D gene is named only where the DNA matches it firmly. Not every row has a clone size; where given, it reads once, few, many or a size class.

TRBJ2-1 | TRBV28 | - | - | CASSLLGRGNEQFF | TGTGCCAGCAGTTTATTGGGGCGGGGCAATGAGCAGTTCTTC
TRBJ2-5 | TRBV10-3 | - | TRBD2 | CAISGGTSGRGRETQYF | TGTGCCATCAGTGGAGGGACTAGCGGGAGGGGACGAGAGACCCAGTACTTC
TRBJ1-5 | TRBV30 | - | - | CAWSEETARNQPQHF | TGTGCCTGGAGTGAAGAGACAGCCCGCAATCAGCCCCAGCATTTT
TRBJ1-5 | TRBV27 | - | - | CASSLRGRDYSNQPQHF | TGTGCCAGCAGTTTACGTGGCAGGGACTATAGCAATCAGCCCCAGCATTTT
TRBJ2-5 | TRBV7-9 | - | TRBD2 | CASSDLDVAGLQETQYF | TGTGCCAGCAGCGACCTAGATGTAGCGGGGCTGCAAGAGACCCAGTACTTC
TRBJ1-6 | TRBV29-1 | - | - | CSVALSGNSPLHF | TGCAGCGTCGCATTATCGGGGAATTCACCCCTCCACTTT
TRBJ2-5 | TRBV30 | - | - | CAWNSGRSREETQYF | TGTGCCTGGAATAGTGGGAGATCCCGAGAAGAGACCCAGTACTTC
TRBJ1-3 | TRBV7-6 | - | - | CASSLQMGAAATGNTIYF | TGTGCCAGCAGCCTTCAAATGGGGGCGGCCGCCACCGGAAACACCATATATTTT
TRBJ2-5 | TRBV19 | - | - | CASKHTGKYQETQYF | TGTGCCAGTAAACATACGGGAAAATACCAAGAGACCCAGTACTTC
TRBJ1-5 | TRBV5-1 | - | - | CASSLESGDRLQHF | TGCGCCAGCAGCTTGGAGTCAGGGGACCGCCTCCAGCATTTT
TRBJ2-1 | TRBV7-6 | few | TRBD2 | CASSFRTSGYYNEQFF | TGTGCCAGCAGCTTCAGGACTAGCGGATACTACAATGAGCAGTTCTTC
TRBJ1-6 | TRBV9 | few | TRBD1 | CASSGRDRGNSPLHF | TGTGCCAGCAGCGGCAGAGACAGGGGGAATTCACCCCTCCACTTT
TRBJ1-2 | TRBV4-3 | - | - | CASSSRVNYGYTF | TGCGCCAGCAGTTCCAGGGTAAACTATGGCTACACCTTC
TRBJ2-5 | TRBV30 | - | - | CAWTPRGAPETQYF | TGTGCCTGGACCCCCCGGGGGGCCCCAGAGACCCAGTACTTC